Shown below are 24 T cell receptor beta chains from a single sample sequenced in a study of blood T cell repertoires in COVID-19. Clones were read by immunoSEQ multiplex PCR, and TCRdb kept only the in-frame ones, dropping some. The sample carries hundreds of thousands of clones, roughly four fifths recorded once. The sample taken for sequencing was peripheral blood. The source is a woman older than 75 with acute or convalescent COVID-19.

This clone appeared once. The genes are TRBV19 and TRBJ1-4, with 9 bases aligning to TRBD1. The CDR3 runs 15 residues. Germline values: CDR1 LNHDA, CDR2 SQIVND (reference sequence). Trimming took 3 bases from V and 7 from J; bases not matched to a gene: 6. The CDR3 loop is CASSMDRGSGEKLFF. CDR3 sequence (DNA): TGTGCCAGTAGTATGGACAGGGGTAGTGGTGAAAAACTGTTTTTT.

This CDR3 reads CASTLVGPGSDTQYF. As DNA, the CDR3 is TGTGCCAGCACCTTGGTAGGTCCGGGAAGCGATACGCAGTATTTT. V is TRBV28 and J is TRBJ2-3, with D perhaps matching TRBD2 (5 bases). The CDR3 runs 15 residues. Germline V gene lookup returns CDR1 MDHEN and CDR2 SYDVKM. Trimming pared 7 bases from V and 6 bases from J, leaving 20 bases between.

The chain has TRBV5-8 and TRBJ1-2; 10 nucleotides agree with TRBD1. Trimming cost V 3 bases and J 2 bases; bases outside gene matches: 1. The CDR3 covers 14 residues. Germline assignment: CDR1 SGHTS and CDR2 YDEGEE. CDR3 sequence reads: CASSSDRGNYGYTF. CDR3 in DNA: TGTGCCAGCAGCTCGGACAGGGGGAACTATGGCTACACCTTC. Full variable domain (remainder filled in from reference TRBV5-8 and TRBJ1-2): EAGVTQSPTHLIKTRGQQATLRCSPISGHTSVYWYQQALGLGLQFLLWYDEGEERNRGNFPPRFSGRQFPNYSSELNVNALELEDSALYLCASSSDRGNYGYTFGSGTRLTVV.

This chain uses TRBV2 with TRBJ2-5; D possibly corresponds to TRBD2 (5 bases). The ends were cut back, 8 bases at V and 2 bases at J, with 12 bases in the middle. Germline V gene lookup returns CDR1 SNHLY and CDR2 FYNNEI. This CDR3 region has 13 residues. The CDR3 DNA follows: TGTGCCAGCTTCGAGGAGCGGCAAGAGACCCAGTACTTC. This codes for CASFEERQETQYF.

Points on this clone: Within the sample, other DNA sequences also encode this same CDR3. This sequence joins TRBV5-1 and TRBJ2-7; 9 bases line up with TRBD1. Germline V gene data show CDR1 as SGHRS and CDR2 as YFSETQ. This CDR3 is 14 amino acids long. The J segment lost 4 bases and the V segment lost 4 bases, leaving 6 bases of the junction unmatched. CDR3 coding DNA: TGCGCCAGCAGCGCCGGGACAGGGCCTTACGAGCAGTACTTC. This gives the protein CASSAGTGPYEQYF.

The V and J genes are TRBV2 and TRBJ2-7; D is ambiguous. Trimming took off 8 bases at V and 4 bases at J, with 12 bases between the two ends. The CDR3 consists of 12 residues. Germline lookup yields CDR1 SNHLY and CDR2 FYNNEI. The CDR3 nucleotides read TGTGCCAGCTTTTTGACACAGTACGAGCAGTACTTC. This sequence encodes CASFLTQYEQYF.

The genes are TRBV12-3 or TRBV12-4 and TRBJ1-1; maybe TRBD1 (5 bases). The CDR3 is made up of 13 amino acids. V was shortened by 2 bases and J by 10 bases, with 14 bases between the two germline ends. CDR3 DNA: TGTGCCAGCAGTTTAAGGCTCAGGAGGGGAGCTTTCTTT. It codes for CASSLRLRRGAFF.

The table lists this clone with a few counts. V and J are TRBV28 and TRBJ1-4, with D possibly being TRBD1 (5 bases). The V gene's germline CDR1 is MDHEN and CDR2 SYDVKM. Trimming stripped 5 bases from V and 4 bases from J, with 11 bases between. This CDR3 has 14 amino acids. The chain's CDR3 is CASSPDSNNEKLFF. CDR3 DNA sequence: TGTGCCAGCAGTCCAGACAGCAATAATGAAAAACTGTTTTTT.

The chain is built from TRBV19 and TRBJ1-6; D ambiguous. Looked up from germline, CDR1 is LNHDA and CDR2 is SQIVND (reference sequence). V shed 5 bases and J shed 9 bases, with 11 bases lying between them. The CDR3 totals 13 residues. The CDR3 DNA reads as TGTGCCAGTAGTCACCGGGAGGCTTCACCCCTCCACTTT. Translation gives CASSHREASPLHF.

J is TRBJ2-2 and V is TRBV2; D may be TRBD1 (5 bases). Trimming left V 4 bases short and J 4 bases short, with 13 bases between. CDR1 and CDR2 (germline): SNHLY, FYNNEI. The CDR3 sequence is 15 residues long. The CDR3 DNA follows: TGTGCCAGCAGTGTTATCAGGGCAGGCACCGGGGAGCTGTTTTTT. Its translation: CASSVIRAGTGELFF.

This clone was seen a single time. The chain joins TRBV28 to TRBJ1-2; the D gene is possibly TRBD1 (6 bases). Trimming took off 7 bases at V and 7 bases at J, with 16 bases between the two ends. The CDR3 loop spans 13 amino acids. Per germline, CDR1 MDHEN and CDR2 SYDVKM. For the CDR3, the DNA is TGTGCCAGCACACCGGGGGGGGCCTCTGGCTACACCTTC. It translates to CASTPGGASGYTF.

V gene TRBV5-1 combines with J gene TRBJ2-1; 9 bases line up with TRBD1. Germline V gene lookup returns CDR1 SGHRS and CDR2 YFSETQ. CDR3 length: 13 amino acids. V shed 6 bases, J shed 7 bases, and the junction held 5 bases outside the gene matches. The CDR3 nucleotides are TGCGCCAGCACCGGGACAGGGTTTAATGAGCAGTTCTTC. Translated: CASTGTGFNEQFF.

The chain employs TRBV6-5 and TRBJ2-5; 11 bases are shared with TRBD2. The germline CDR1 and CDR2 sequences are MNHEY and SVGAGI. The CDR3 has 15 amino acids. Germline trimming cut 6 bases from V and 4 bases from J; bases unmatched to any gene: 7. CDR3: CASRLAGGPRETQYF. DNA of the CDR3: TGTGCCAGCAGATTAGCGGGGGGGCCTCGAGAGACCCAGTACTTC.

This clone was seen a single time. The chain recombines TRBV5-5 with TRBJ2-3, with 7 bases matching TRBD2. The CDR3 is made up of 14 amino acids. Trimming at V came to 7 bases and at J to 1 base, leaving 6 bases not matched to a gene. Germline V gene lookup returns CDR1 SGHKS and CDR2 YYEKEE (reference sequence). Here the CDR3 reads CASCWGRGTDTQYF. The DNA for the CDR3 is TGTGCCAGCTGCTGGGGGAGGGGCACAGATACGCAGTATTTT.

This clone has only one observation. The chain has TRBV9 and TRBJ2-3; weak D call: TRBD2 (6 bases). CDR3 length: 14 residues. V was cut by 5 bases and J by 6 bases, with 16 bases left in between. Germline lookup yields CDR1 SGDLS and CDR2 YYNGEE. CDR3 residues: CASSLAELTDTQYF. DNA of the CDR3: TGTGCCAGCAGTTTAGCGGAGTTAACGGATACGCAGTATTTT.

The CDR3, as DNA: TGCGCCAGCCTGGGACAGGGAGAAACTGAAGCTTTCTTT. Translated: CASLGQGETEAFF. J is TRBJ1-1 and V is TRBV10-2, with TRBD1 identical over 9 bases. Per the germline V gene, CDR1 is WSHSY and CDR2 is SAAADI. With 8 bases clipped from V and 5 bases from J, the junction kept 6 bases outside the gene matches. CDR3 size: 13 residues.

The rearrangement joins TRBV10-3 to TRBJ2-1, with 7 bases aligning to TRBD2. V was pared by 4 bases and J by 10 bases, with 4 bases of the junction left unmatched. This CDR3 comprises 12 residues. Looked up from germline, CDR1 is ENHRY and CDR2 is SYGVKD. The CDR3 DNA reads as TGTGCCATCAGTGGTGGAGCGGGGGAGCAGTTCTTC. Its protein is CAISGGAGEQFF.

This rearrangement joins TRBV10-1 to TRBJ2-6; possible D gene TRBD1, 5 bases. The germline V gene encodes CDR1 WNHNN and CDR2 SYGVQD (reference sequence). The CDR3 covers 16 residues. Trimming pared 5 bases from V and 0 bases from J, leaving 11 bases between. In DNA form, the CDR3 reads TGCGCCAGCAGTAGGGGCGCCTACTCTGGGGCCAACGTCCTGACTTTC. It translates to CASSRGAYSGANVLTF.

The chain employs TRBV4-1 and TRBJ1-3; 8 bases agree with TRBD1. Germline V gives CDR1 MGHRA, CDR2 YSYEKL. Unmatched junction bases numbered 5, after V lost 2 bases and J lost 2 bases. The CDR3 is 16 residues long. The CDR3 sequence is CASSQPAGGTGNTIYF. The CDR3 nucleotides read TGCGCCAGCAGCCAACCCGCAGGGGGCACTGGAAACACCATATATTTT.

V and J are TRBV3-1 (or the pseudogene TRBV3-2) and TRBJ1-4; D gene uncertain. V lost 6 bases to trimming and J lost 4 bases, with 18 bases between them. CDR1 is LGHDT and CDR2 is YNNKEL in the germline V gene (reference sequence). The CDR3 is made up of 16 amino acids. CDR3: CASSPGIRGGNEKLFF. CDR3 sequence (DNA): TGTGCCAGCAGTCCCGGGATTCGAGGAGGTAATGAAAAACTGTTTTTT.

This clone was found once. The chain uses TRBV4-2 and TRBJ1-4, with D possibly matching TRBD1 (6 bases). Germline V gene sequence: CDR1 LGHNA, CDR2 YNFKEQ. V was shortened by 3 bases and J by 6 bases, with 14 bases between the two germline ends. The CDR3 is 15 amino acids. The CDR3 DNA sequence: TGTGCCAGCAGCCATTATAGGGAGGGGGATGAAAAACTGTTTTTT. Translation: CASSHYREGDEKLFF.

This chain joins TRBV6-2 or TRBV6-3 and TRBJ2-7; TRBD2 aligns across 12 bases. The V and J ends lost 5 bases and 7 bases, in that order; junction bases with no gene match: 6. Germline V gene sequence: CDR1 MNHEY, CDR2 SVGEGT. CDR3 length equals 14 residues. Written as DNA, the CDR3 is TGTGCCAGCAGTCAAACTAGCGGGGGGCGAGAGCAGTACTTC. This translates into CASSQTSGGREQYF.

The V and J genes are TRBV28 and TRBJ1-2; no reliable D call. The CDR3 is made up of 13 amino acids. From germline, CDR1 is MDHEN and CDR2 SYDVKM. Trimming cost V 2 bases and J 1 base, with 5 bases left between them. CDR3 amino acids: CASSLGLNYGYTF. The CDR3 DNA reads TGTGCCAGCAGTTTAGGACTTAACTATGGCTACACCTTC.

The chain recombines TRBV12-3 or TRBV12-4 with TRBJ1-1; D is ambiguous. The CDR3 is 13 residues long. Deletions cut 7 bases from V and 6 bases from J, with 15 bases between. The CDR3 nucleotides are TGTGCCAGCACCTTACCAGGCAGGTCTGAAGCTTTCTTT. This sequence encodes CASTLPGRSEAFF.